The source of this T cell receptor (beta chain) is a study of cytomegalovirus exposure and HLA in healthy donors. Study at large: The 90 to 150 validation repertoires, a later analysis reported, used the same platform as the approximately 630 first-cohort repertoires.

The protocol was immunoSEQ multiplex PCR, while the TCRdb copy is restricted to in-frame clones and leaves out a portion. The repertoire has 150,000 to 200,000 clones, around 89% of them found once; the top ten carry under 3%. Whole-study results and caveats: It was fewer than 200 TCR beta chains that were listed as cytomegalovirus-associated.

The sample holds one count of this clone. The antigen remains undetermined. The TCR was taken from a man younger than 30 in good health and CMV-seronegative. The sample comprised PBMCs.

CDR3 nucleotides: TGTGCCAGCACAGAGGGTACGCAGTATTTT. Translating gives CASTEGTQYF. This chain uses TRBV6-5 with TRBJ2-3; TRBD2 is a possible D gene (5 bases). With 7 bases removed from V and 8 bases from J, the gap between germline ends came to 7 bases. Germline loops: CDR1 MNHEY, CDR2 SVGAGI. The CDR3 consists of 10 residues.